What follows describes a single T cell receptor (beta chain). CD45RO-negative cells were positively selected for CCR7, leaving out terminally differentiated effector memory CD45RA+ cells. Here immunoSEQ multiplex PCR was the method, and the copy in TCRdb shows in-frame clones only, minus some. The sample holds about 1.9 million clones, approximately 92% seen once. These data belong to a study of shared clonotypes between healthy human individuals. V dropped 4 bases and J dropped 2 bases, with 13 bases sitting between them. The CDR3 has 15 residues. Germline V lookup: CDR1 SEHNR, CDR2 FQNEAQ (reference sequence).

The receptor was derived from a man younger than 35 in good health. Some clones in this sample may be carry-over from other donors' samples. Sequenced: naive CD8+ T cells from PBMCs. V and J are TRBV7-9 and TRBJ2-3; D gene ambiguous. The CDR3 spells CASSYPVGNTDTQYF. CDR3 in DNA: TGTGCCAGCAGCTATCCTGTGGGGAACACAGATACGCAGTATTTT. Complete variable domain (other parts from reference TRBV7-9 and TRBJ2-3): DTGVSQNPRHKITKRGQNVTFRCDPISEHNRLYWYRQTLGQGPEFLTYFQNEAQLEKSRLLSDRFSAERPKGSFSTLEIQRTEQGDSAMYLCASSYPVGNTDTQYFGPGTRLTVL.